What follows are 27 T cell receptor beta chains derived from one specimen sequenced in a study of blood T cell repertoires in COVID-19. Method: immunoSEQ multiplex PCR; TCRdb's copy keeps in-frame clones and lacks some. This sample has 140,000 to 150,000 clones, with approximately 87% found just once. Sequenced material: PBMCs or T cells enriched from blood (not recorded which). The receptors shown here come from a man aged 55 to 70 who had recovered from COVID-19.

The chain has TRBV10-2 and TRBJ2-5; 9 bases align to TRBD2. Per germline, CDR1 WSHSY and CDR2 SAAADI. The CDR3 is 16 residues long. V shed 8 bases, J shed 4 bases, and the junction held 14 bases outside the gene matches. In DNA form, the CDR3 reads TGCGCCAGCTGTGGGTGGGGCGGGGGGGCCGGAGAGACCCAGTACTTC. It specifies CASCGWGGGAGETQYF.

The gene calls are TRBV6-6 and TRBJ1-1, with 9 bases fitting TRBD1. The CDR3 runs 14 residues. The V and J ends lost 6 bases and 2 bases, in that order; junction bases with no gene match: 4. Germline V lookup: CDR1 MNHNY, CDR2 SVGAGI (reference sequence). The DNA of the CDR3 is TGTGCCAGCAGGGACAGGGGCTCCAACACTGAAGCTTTCTTT. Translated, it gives CASRDRGSNTEAFF.

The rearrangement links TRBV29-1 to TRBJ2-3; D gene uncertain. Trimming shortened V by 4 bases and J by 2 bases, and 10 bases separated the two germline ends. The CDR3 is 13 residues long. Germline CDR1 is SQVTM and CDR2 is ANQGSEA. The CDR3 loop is CSVVQQFTDTQYF. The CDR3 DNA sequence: TGCAGCGTTGTACAACAGTTCACAGATACGCAGTATTTT.

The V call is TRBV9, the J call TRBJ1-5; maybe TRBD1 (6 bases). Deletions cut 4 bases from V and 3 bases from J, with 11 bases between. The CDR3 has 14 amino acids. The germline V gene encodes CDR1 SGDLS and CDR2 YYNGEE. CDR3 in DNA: TGTGCCAGCAGCTCCGGGACATCCAATCAGCCCCAGCATTTT. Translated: CASSSGTSNQPQHF. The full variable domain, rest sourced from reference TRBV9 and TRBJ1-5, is DSGVTQTPKHLITATGQRVTLRCSPRSGDLSVYWYQQSLDQGLQFLIQYYNGEERAKGNILERFSAQQFPDLHSELNLSSLELGDSALYFCASSSGTSNQPQHFGDGTRLSIL.

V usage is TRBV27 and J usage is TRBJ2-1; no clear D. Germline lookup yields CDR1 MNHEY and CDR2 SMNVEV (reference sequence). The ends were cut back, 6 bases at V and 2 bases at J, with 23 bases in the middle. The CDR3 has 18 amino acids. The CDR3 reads CASRSLRNGVHTYNEQFF. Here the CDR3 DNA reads TGTGCCAGCAGGAGTTTACGGAACGGAGTTCACACCTACAATGAGCAGTTCTTC.

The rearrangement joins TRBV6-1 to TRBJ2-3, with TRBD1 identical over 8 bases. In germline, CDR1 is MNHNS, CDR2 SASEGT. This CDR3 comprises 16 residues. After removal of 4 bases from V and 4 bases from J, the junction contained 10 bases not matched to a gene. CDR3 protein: CASSVQLRQGPDTQYF. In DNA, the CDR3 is TGTGCCAGCAGTGTCCAACTTAGACAGGGGCCAGATACGCAGTATTTT.

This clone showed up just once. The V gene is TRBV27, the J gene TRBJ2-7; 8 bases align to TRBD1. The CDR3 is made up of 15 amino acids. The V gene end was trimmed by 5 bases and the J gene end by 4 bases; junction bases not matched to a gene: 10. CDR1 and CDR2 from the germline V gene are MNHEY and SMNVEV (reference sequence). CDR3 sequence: CASSVDRGPFYEQYF. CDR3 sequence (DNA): TGTGCCAGCAGTGTCGACAGGGGCCCTTTTTACGAGCAGTACTTC.

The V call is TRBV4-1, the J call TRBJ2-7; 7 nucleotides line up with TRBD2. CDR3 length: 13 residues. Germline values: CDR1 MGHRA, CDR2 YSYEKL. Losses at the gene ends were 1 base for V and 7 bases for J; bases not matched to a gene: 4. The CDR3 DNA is TGCGCCAGCAGCCAAGTGCCAGCGGGGGAGCAGTACTTC. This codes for CASSQVPAGEQYF.

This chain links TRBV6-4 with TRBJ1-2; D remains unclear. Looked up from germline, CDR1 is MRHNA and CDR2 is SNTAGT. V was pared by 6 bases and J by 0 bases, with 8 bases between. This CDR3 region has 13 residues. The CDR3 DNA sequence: TGTGCCAGCAGGGCCCTAGCTAACTATGGCTACACCTTC. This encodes CASRALANYGYTF.

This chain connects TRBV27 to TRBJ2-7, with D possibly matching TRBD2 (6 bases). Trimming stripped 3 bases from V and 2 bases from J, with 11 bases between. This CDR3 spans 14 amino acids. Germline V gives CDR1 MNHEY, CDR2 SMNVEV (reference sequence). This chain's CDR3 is CASSFGGSAYEQYF. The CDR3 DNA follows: TGTGCCAGCAGTTTTGGGGGGAGTGCCTACGAGCAGTACTTC.

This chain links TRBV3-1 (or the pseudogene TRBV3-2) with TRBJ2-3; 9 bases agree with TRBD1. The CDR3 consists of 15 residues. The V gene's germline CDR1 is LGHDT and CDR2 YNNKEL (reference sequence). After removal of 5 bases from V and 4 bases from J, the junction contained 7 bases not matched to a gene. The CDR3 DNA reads TGTGCCAGCAGCTCAACAGGGGGCGGGTCAGATACGCAGTATTTT. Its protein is CASSSTGGGSDTQYF.

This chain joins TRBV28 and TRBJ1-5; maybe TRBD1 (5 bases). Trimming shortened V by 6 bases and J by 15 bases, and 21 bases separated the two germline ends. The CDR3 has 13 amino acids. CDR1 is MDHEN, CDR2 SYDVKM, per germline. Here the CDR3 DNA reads TGTGCCAGCAGATCGGAGGGACGAGTCCCACCGCATTTT. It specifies CASRSEGRVPPHF.

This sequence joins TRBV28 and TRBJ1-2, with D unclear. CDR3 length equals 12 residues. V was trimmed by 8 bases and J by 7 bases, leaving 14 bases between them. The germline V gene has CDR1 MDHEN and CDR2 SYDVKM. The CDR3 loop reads CASGTLGGGYTF. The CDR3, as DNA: TGTGCCAGCGGCACCCTCGGAGGTGGCTACACCTTC.

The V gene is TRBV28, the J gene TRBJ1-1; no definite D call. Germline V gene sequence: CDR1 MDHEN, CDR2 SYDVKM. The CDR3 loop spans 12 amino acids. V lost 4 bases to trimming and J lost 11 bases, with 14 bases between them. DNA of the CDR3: TGTGCCAGCAGTTCGGGTTACGAGGAGGCTTTCTTT. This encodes CASSSGYEEAFF. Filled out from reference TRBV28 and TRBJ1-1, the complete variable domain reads DVKVTQSSRYLVKRTGEKVFLECVQDMDHENMFWYRQDPGLGLRLIYFSYDVKMKEKGDIPEGYSVSREKKERFSLILESASTNQTSMYLCASSSGYEEAFFGQGTRLTVV.

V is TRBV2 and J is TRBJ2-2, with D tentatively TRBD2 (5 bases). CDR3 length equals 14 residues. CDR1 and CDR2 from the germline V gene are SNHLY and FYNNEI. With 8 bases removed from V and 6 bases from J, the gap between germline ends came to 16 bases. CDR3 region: CASGGSGLSGELFF. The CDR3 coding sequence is TGTGCCAGCGGAGGTTCTGGGTTATCCGGGGAGCTGTTTTTT.

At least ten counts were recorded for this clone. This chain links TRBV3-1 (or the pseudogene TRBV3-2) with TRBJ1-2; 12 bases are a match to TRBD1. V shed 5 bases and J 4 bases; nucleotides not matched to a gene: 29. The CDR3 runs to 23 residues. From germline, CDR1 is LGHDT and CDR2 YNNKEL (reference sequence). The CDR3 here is CASSDPAGQLNIVGTGGLYGYTF. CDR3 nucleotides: TGTGCCAGCAGCGACCCCGCCGGACAGCTAAACATTGTGGGGACAGGGGGCCTCTATGGCTACACCTTC.

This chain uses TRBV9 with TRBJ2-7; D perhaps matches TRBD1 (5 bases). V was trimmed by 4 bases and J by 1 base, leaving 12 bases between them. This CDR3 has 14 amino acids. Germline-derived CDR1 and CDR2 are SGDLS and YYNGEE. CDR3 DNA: TGTGCCAGCAGCATATCTAGGGGATCCTACGAGCAGTACTTC. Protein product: CASSISRGSYEQYF.

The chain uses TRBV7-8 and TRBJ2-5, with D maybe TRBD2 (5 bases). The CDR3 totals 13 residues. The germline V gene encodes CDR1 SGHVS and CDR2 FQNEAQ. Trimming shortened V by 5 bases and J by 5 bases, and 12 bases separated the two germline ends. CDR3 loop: CASSRGSGETQYF. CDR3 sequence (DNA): TGTGCCAGCAGCCGAGGGTCTGGCGAGACCCAGTACTTC.

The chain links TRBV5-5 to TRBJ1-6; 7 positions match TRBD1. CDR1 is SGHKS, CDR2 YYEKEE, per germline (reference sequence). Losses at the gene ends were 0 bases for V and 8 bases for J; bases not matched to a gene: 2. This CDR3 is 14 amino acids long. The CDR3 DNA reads TGTGCCAGCAGCTTGGTAGGGGGCGATTCACCCCTCCACTTT. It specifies CASSLVGGDSPLHF.

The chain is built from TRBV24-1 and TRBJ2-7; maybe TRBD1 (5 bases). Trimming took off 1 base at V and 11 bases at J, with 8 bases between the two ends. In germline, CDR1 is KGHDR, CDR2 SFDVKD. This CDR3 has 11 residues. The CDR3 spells CATSDLGVKYF. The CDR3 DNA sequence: TGTGCCACCAGTGATTTAGGGGTCAAGTACTTC.

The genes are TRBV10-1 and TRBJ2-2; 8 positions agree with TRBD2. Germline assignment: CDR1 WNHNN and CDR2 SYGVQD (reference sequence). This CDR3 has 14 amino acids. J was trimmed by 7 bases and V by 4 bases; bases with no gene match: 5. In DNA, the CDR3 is TGCGCCAGCAGTGTAAAGCGGGAGAACGGGGAGCTGTTTTTT. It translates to CASSVKRENGELFF.

The CDR3 nucleotides are TGTGCCAGCTCACCGTACAACAGGGGGCTTCACGAGCAGTACTTC. Translation: CASSPYNRGLHEQYF. The V call is TRBV18, the J call TRBJ2-7, with 9 bases lining up with TRBD1. This CDR3 region has 15 residues. Unmatched junction bases numbered 8, after V lost 3 bases and J lost 5 bases. Looked up from germline, CDR1 is KGHSH and CDR2 is LQKENI.

The CDR3 DNA is TGTGCCACCAGCCGTTACCCCGGGACTAGCGTAGGCGATACGCAGTATTTT. Protein sequence: CATSRYPGTSVGDTQYF. This chain connects TRBV15 to TRBJ2-3, with 10 bases matching TRBD2. Germline CDR1 reads LNHNV; CDR2 reads YYDKDF (reference sequence). V shed 5 bases and J 6 bases; nucleotides not matched to a gene: 14. The CDR3 runs 17 residues.

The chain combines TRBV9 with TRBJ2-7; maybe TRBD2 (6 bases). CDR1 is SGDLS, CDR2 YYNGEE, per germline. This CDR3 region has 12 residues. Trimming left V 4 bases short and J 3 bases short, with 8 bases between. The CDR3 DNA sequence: TGTGCCAGCAGCCGACTAGACTACGAGCAGTACTTC. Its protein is CASSRLDYEQYF.

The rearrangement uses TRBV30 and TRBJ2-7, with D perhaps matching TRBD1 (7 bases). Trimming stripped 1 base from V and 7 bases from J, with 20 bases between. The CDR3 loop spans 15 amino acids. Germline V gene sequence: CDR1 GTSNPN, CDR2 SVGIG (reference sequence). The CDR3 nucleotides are TGTGCCTGGAGTGAGGGGGCAGCTCGACGGGGGGAGCAGTACTTC. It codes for CAWSEGAARRGEQYF.

In DNA, the CDR3 is TGTGCCAGCAGTGCCGAGGCCGGGACTAGGGCCAACGTCCTGACTTTC. Protein: CASSAEAGTRANVLTF. The chain links TRBV11-2 to TRBJ2-6; 7 nucleotides line up with TRBD2. Germline assignment: CDR1 SGHAT and CDR2 FQNNGV. The CDR3 consists of 16 residues. V lost 6 bases, J lost 5 bases, and 10 bases stayed unmatched. Full variable domain (missing parts from reference TRBV11-2 and TRBJ2-6): EAGVAQSPRYKIIEKRQSVAFWCNPISGHATLYWYQQILGQGPKLLIQFQNNGVVDDSQLPKDRFSAERLKGVDSTLKIQPAKLEDSAVYLCASSAEAGTRANVLTFGAGSRLTVL.

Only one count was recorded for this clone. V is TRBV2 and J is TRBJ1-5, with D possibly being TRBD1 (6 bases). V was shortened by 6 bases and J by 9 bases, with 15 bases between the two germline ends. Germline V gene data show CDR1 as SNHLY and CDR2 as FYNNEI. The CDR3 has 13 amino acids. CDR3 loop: CASRETGQMPQHF. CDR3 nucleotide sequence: TGTGCCAGCAGAGAGACAGGCCAAATGCCCCAGCATTTT.